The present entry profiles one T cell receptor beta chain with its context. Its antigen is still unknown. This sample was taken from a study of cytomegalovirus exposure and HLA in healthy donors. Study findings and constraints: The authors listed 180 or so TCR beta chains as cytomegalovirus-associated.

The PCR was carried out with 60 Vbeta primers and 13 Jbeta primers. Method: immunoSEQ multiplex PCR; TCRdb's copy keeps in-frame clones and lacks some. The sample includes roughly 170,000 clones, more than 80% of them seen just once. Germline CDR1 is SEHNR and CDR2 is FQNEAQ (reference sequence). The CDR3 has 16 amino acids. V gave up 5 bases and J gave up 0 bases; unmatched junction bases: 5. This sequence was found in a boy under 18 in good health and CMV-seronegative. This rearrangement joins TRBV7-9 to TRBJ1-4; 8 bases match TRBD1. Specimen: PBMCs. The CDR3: CASSPDRVTTNEKLFF. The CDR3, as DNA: TGTGCCAGCAGCCCGGACAGGGTCACAACTAATGAAAAACTGTTTTTT.